What follows is one T cell receptor (beta chain) and its context. The data originate from a study of blood T cell repertoires in COVID-19. Study information: Collection of acute and convalescent COVID-19 samples took place in the United States, Italy and Spain. PBMCs, B-cell-depleted T cells, or T cells were the source of the cDNA or gDNA that made up the material.

In the authors' methods: Reference gene primer amplification in the assay estimated nucleated cell counts. The table came from immunoSEQ multiplex PCR; TCRdb's copy has only in-frame clones and leaves some out. That table is the source of V, J and clone size, and D and trimming were worked out from the DNA. The sample shows about 150,000 clones, roughly four fifths of them seen only once. Trimming shortened V by 2 bases and J by 2 bases, and 6 bases separated the two germline ends. The CDR3 consists of 13 residues. The chain is built from TRBV12-3 or TRBV12-4 and TRBJ2-5; no firm D call. The source of this sequence is a woman in her fifties or sixties with COVID-19, enrolled during active disease. Material: peripheral blood. CDR3 DNA: TGTGCCAGCAGTTTATACAGACAAGAGACCCAGTACTTC. This gives the protein CASSLYRQETQYF.